A selection of T cell receptor beta chains follows, all from one sample in a study of CD4 and CD8 cells across lung adenocarcinoma regions. TCRdb re-analysed the PCR reads in MiXCR, keeping a single row per CDR3 protein. The table shows fewer than 9,500 distinct CDR3 sequences, with about half occurring only once. The sample was CD8+ T cells from the center of a lung tumor. The source is a male donor with lung adenocarcinoma. The CD4 and CD8 labels of this study may be unreliable. Each CDR3 is given with its conserved first and last residue. The D gene is left open where the match is weak. Clone size is shown for a subset of rows, as once, few, many or a class of expanded clone.

length	V	D	J	size	DNA	CDR3
12	TRBV4-1	NA	TRBJ2-3	once	TGCGCCGGGAGCCGTGACCGGGGGACGCAGTATTTT	CAGSRDRGTQYF
16	TRBV6-5	TRBD1	TRBJ2-7	NA	TGTGCCAGCAGTTTAACACCAGGGGGCGCCTCCTACGAGCAGTACTTC	CASSLTPGGASYEQYF
17	TRBV7-2	NA	TRBJ2-7	NA	TGTGCCAGCAGCTTAGGGTTCGGGCCGGGACCTACCTACGAGCAGTACTTC	CASSLGFGPGPTYEQYF
15	TRBV10-2	TRBD2	TRBJ2-1	NA	TGCGCCAGCAGTCGGACTAGCGGCCCCTACAATGAGCAGTTCTTC	CASSRTSGPYNEQFF
15	TRBV27	TRBD2	TRBJ2-5	NA	TGTGCCAGCAGTTTAGGACCCGGGAGGGCAGGGACCCAGTACTTC	CASSLGPGRAGTQYF
14	TRBV27	NA	TRBJ2-1	NA	TGTGCCAGCAGTTTATGGGGTTTATTGAATGAGCAGTTCTTC	CASSLWGLLNEQFF
16	TRBV6-1	TRBD2	TRBJ2-5	NA	TGTGCCAGCACCCCGGGACTAAATCCTAGCCCAGAGACGCAGTACTTC	CASTPGLNPSPETQYF
14	TRBV6-1	TRBD1	TRBJ2-3	NA	TGTGCCAGCAGTAAGACAGGGAACACAGATACGCAGTATTTT	CASSKTGNTDTQYF
17	TRBV6-1	TRBD2	TRBJ2-2	few	TGTGCCAGCAGTCGAGGACTAGCGGGGGGGAACACCGGGGAGCTGTTTTTT	CASSRGLAGGNTGELFF
15	TRBV6-1	TRBD1	TRBJ1-2	NA	TGTGCCAGCAGTAGACAGGGGGGAGCTAACTATGGCTACACCTTC	CASSRQGGANYGYTF
14	TRBV10-2	NA	TRBJ2-1	NA	TGCGCCAGCAGTGGAGGCAGGGAGAAGAATGAGCAGTTCTTC	CASSGGREKNEQFF
14	TRBV6-1	TRBD1	TRBJ1-1	NA	TGTGCCAGCAGCTTCCAGGGGGCTACGACTGAAGCTTTCTTT	CASSFQGATTEAFF
15	TRBV10-2	NA	TRBJ2-3	NA	TGCGGCAGCGGTGAGGGGGGCCCTAGCACAGAGACGCAGTATTTT	CGSGEGGPSTETQYF
17	TRBV6-1	NA	TRBJ2-5	NA	TGTGCCAGCAGTGAAGTACTGCCAGGCCCACACGAAGAGACCCAGTACTTC	CASSEVLPGPHEETQYF
14	TRBV7-2	TRBD2	TRBJ2-3	NA	TGTGCCAGCAGCCTCGGACTAGCGACAGATACGCAGTATTTT	CASSLGLATDTQYF
15	TRBV6-5	TRBD1	TRBJ2-3	NA	TGTGCCAGCAGTTTTGGACAGGGCGGGGCAGATACGCAGTATTTT	CASSFGQGGADTQYF
10	TRBV6-5	NA	TRBJ1-1	NA	TGTGCCAGCGCTTATGCTGAAGCTTTCTTT	CASAYAEAFF
14	TRBV27	NA	TRBJ2-7	many	TGTGCCAGCAGTCGACAGGAGCACCTCTACGAGCAGTACTTC	CASSRQEHLYEQYF
14	TRBV5-1	NA	TRBJ2-1	few	TGCGCCAGCAGCTCAGGGACCCCACCAGAGGAGCAGTTCTTC	CASSSGTPPEEQFF
13	TRBV6-1	TRBD1	TRBJ2-7	few	TGTGCCAGCGGAATGACAGGGTCCTACGAGCAGTACTTC	CASGMTGSYEQYF
15	TRBV6-2/TRBV6-3	NA	TRBJ2-7	many	TGTGCCAGCAGTTACTCTTTCGGGGTCTCCTACGAGCAGTACTTC	CASSYSFGVSYEQYF
14	TRBV4-2	NA	TRBJ1-6	NA	TGTGCCAGCAGCCAAGTAGGGGAAGTATCACCCCTCCACTTT	CASSQVGEVSPLHF
15	TRBV6-1	NA	TRBJ2-1	NA	TGTGCCAGCAGGTCTGGACAGAGCTCCTACAATGAGCAGTTCTTC	CASRSGQSSYNEQFF
14	TRBV7-2	TRBD2	TRBJ2-7	NA	TGTGCCAGCAGCTTAGATCCTAGCGGCTACGAGCAGTACTTC	CASSLDPSGYEQYF
13	TRBV6-1	TRBD1	TRBJ2-2	NA	TGTGCCAGCAACAGGGGCGGTACCGGGGAGCTGTTTTTT	CASNRGGTGELFF
19	TRBV6-1	TRBD2	TRBJ2-3	medium-sized	TGTGCCAGCAGTGAAGCAACCCGTCGACTAGCGGGAGTCCCAGATACGCAGTATTTT	CASSEATRRLAGVPDTQYF
16	TRBV6-5	TRBD2	TRBJ2-4	few	TGTGCCAGCAGTTATCGGACTAGCGGGAGGAATAGCATTCAGTACTTC	CASSYRTSGRNSIQYF
16	TRBV5-1	NA	TRBJ2-3	few	TGCGCCAGCAGCTTGTCCCCTGCAGGGGGCACAGATACGCAGTATTTT	CASSLSPAGGTDTQYF
14	TRBV6-1	TRBD1	TRBJ2-1	NA	TGTGCCAGCCTCCGGGACAGGGGAAACAATGAGCAGTTCTTC	CASLRDRGNNEQFF
16	TRBV6-1	NA	TRBJ2-3	NA	TGTGCCAGCACGCCGGGCGGGGGCCGTGACCCAGATACGCAGTATTTC	CASTPGGGRDPDTQYF
15	TRBV7-2	NA	TRBJ2-1	NA	TGTGCCAGCAGCTTAGTGTCCCCCCCCTACAATGAGCAGTTCTTC	CASSLVSPPYNEQFF
14	TRBV12-3/TRBV12-4	TRBD2	TRBJ2-5	NA	TGTGCCAGCAGTTATCTAGCGGGGGGGCGGGAGCAGTACTTC	CASSYLAGGREQYF
15	TRBV10-1	TRBD2	TRBJ2-5	many	TGCGCCAGCAGTTCGACTAGCGGGAGATTAGAGACCCAGTACTTC	CASSSTSGRLETQYF
15	TRBV6-1	TRBD2	TRBJ2-1	few	TGTGCCAGCAGTGAGACTAGCGGGGGGAGCGATGAGCAGTTCTTC	CASSETSGGSDEQFF
12	TRBV6-8	NA	TRBJ2-7	NA	TGTGCCAGCAGCCACGGGGTCTACGAGCAGTACTTC	CASSHGVYEQYF
13	TRBV4-1	NA	TRBJ1-1	NA	TGCGCCAGCAGCCATTCAGTAGGCACTGAAGCTTTCTTT	CASSHSVGTEAFF
20	TRBV28	NA	TRBJ1-1	NA	TGTGCCAGCAGTTTAGGCCCCTTGAGCAAGGGAAAGTTCATGAACACTGAAGCTTTCTTT	CASSLGPLSKGKFMNTEAFF
14	TRBV20-1	TRBD2	TRBJ2-1	many	TGCAGTGCAGAGCCGGGACTAGCGAGTAATGAGCAGTTCTTC	CSAEPGLASNEQFF
12	TRBV6-1	NA	TRBJ2-7	NA	TGTGCCAGCAGTGGGGGAGCCTACGAGCAGTACTTC	CASSGGAYEQYF
14	TRBV27	TRBD1	TRBJ2-5	NA	TGTGCCAGCACGGGGGGGACAGGGGGAGGGACCCAGTACTTC	CASTGGTGGGTQYF
13	TRBV14	NA	TRBJ1-1	NA	TGTGCCAGCAGCCAAGCAGGACGAAGGGAAGCTTTCTTT	CASSQAGRREAFF
16	TRBV6-1	NA	TRBJ2-2	few	TGTGCCAGCAGAAACGACCCGGGCCTAAACACCGGGGAGCTGTTTTTT	CASRNDPGLNTGELFF
16	TRBV6-5	TRBD2	TRBJ2-1	NA	TGTGCCAGCAGTTCCCTTAGCGGGGGGCAGTACAATGAGCAGTTCTTC	CASSSLSGGQYNEQFF
14	TRBV25-1	NA	TRBJ1-2	many	TGTGCCAGCAGTGAATCAAACAGACTAGGTGGCTACACCTTC	CASSESNRLGGYTF
15	TRBV10-3	NA	TRBJ2-3	NA	TGTGCCATCAGTGAAAGGGACATCCGCACAGATACGCAGTATTTT	CAISERDIRTDTQYF
14	TRBV6-5	NA	TRBJ2-7	once	TGTGCCAGCAGTTACATTGGCGGAAACAATGAGCAGTACTTC	CASSYIGGNNEQYF
15	TRBV11-3	NA	TRBJ2-1	few	TGTGCCAGCAGCCCCGAGGCTAGCTCCTACAATGAGCAGTTCTTC	CASSPEASSYNEQFF
12	TRBV7-6	NA	TRBJ2-3	once	TGTGCCAGCAGCTTAGCGGAGAATACGCAGTATTTT	CASSLAENTQYF
15	TRBV6-1	NA	TRBJ1-1	few	TGTGCCAGCAGTGAAGCTCCGGTCGGGAACACTGAAGCTTTCTTT	CASSEAPVGNTEAFF
16	TRBV6-5	NA	TRBJ2-5	many	TGTGCCAGCAGTTACTCGATGTCGGGGGCGGGCGGGACCCAGTACTTC	CASSYSMSGAGGTQYF
16	TRBV10-1	TRBD2	TRBJ2-1	NA	TGCGCCAGCAGTTCATGGAGCGGGAATCGATACAATGAGCAGTTCTTC	CASSSWSGNRYNEQFF
14	TRBV5-6	TRBD1	TRBJ2-1	NA	TGTGCCAGCAGCCCGGGACAGGGGATCCCTGAGCAGTTCTTC	CASSPGQGIPEQFF
13	TRBV25-1	NA	TRBJ2-3	NA	TGTGCCAGCAGTCCCCAAAACACAGATACGCAGTATTTT	CASSPQNTDTQYF
14	TRBV6-1	NA	TRBJ2-5	NA	TGTGCCAGCAGTCTCGGGCTGATGGGGGAGACCCAGTACTTC	CASSLGLMGETQYF
12	TRBV6-1	NA	TRBJ2-2	NA	TGTGCCGTCTGGAGGGACACCGGGGAGCTGTTTTTT	CAVWRDTGELFF